The rows below give T cell receptor beta chains drawn from one sample of a study of cytomegalovirus exposure and HLA in healthy donors. Data came from immunoSEQ multiplex PCR; TCRdb stores just in-frame clones and leaves some out. The sample includes about 160,000 clones, 95% to 96% of them seen just once. Sequencing used PBMCs. The receptors derive from a woman between 18 and 29 years old in good health and CMV-seronegative. CDR3s include the opening cysteine and the closing phenylalanine or tryptophan. D genes are given only for firm matches. Clone size is shown for a subset of rows, as once, few, many or a class of expanded clone.

J gene | clone size | V gene | D gene | CDR3 DNA | CDR3 protein
TRBJ2-7 | . | TRBV18 | TRBD1 | TGTGCCAGCTCACCAACAGGGGGTTACGAGCAGTACTTC | CASSPTGGYEQYF
TRBJ2-1 | . | TRBV4-3 | TRBD2 | TGCGCCAGCAGCCAAGACAGCGGGGGGACCTACAATGAGCAGTTCTTC | CASSQDSGGTYNEQFF
TRBJ2-5 | once | TRBV29-1 | . | TGCAGCGTTGAGTCGGAGACCCAGTACTTC | CSVESETQYF
TRBJ2-3 | . | TRBV2 | . | TGTGCCAGCAGTAAGGAGGACTCTGGGGGCACGCAGTATTTT | CASSKEDSGGTQYF
TRBJ1-1 | . | TRBV15 | TRBD1 | TGTGCCACCAGCAGAGAGTGGACAGGCGGGGTCACTGAAGCTTTCTTT | CATSREWTGGVTEAFF
TRBJ1-2 | . | TRBV5-1 | TRBD1 | TGCGCCAGCAGCTTGGGCCAGGGGGTCGGCTACACCTTC | CASSLGQGVGYTF
TRBJ2-1 | . | TRBV4-2 | TRBD2 | TGTGCCAGCAGCCAATCGGGGGGCTCCTACAATGAGCAGTTCTTC | CASSQSGGSYNEQFF
TRBJ1-6 | . | TRBV6-6 | TRBD1 | TGTGCCAGCAGTTCAGACAGGGGGCAGAATTCACCCCTCCACTTT | CASSSDRGQNSPLHF
TRBJ2-3 | . | TRBV2 | . | TGTGCCAGGGCGTCGGAGGCGCGCACAGATACGCAGTATTTT | CARASEARTDTQYF
TRBJ1-6 | few | TRBV12-5 | . | TGTGCTAGTGGTTTGGGACACGGCGACGGCTCCTATAATTCACCCCTCCACTTT | CASGLGHGDGSYNSPLHF
TRBJ1-2 | . | TRBV10-3 | TRBD1 | TGTGCCATCAGTGAGTCATTGGACAGGGATGGCTACACCTTC | CAISESLDRDGYTF
TRBJ1-6 | . | TRBV5-1 | TRBD1 | TGCGCCAGCAGCTTGGCTGAACGGGGACAGAATTATAATTCACCCCTCCACTTT | CASSLAERGQNYNSPLHF
TRBJ1-1 | . | TRBV19 | TRBD1 | TGTGCCAGTAGTGGATCCGGGACAGCAAACACTGAAGCTTTCTTT | CASSGSGTANTEAFF
TRBJ2-1 | . | TRBV2 | TRBD2 | TGTGCCAGCAGTGAGTTGACTAGCGGGGGCGATGAGCAGTTCTTC | CASSELTSGGDEQFF
TRBJ1-5 | . | TRBV7-9 | . | TGTGCCAGCAGCTTGGAGGGAACATATCAGCCCCAGCATTTT | CASSLEGTYQPQHF
TRBJ2-7 | . | TRBV14 | . | TGTGCCAGCAGCCAATTCCAGGGTGGCCGTAAGTACTTC | CASSQFQGGRKYF
TRBJ1-3 | . | TRBV4-3 | TRBD1 | TGCGCCAGCAGCCAAGAACCCGCGGGGACAGCTCCTGGAAACACCATATATTTT | CASSQEPAGTAPGNTIYF
TRBJ1-2 | . | TRBV27 | . | TGTGCCAGCAGTGTACCCAGACAGCCCCCCTATGGCTACACCTTC | CASSVPRQPPYGYTF
TRBJ1-4 | . | TRBV12-5 | TRBD1 | TGTGCTAGTGGTTGGACAGGGAGGAGTGAAAAACTGTTTTTT | CASGWTGRSEKLFF
TRBJ2-5 | . | TRBV5-1 | . | TGCGCCAGCAGCTTGGCCCCCGGAGGGGACCAGTACTTC | CASSLAPGGDQYF